This entry lists 4 T cell receptor beta chains sequenced from one sample in a study of shared clonotypes between healthy human individuals. The table came from immunoSEQ multiplex PCR; TCRdb's copy has only in-frame clones and leaves some out. The sample includes about 2.3 million clones, approximately 95% of them seen just once. Sequenced: naive CD4+ T cells from PBMCs. The sample's subset: CD45RA+ positively selected. The source of these receptors is a man between 18 and 35 years old in good health. Some clones in this sample may be carry-over from other donors' samples.

V is TRBV4-1 and J is TRBJ2-1; weak D call: TRBD2 (6 bases). Germline V CDR1 and CDR2: MGHRA, YSYEKL. CDR3 length equals 17 residues. V lost 0 bases to trimming and J lost 0 bases, with 12 bases between them. Here the CDR3 reads CASSQERTTSSYNEQFF. Written as DNA, the CDR3 is TGCGCCAGCAGCCAAGAACGGACTACCTCCTCCTACAATGAGCAGTTCTTC.

This chain joins TRBV4-3 and TRBJ1-1; 8 nucleotides align to TRBD1. Germline CDR1 is LGHNA and CDR2 is YSLEER. Trimming removed 0 bases from V and 7 bases from J; junction bases left unmatched: 1. The length of the CDR3 is 13 residues. CDR3 loop: CASSQETGGEAFF. In DNA, the CDR3 is TGCGCCAGCAGCCAAGAAACAGGGGGTGAAGCTTTCTTT.

The CDR3 DNA is TGCAGCGTTCAGCAGCTCTACCGCAGCTCCTACGAGCAGTACTTC. Translating it yields CSVQQLYRSSYEQYF. The V and J genes are TRBV29-1 and TRBJ2-5; no reliable D call. The J call may be incorrect, as the DNA end agrees better with TRBJ2-7. This CDR3 is 15 amino acids long. CDR1 is SQVTM and CDR2 is ANQGSEA in the germline V gene.

This rearrangement joins TRBV21-1 to TRBJ1-1. TRBV21-1 is noted as a pseudogene. The length of the CDR3 is 14 residues. The CDR3 DNA follows: TGTGCCAGCAGCAAGGGACGGGGGACCGCTGAAGCTTTCTTT. Translating it yields CASSKGRGTAEAFF.